The present TCR beta chain was sequenced within a study of T-cell reconstitution after alpha-beta-depleted transplantation in children. Trimming at V came to 0 bases and at J to 3 bases, leaving 6 bases not matched to a gene. The CDR3 contains 15 residues. CDR1 is DFQATT and CDR2 is SNEGSKA in the germline V gene (reference sequence). General study results and limits: The origin of high day-60 TCRbeta diversity in some patients lay in surviving recipient T cells and thymic progenitors. One year post-transplant, T-cell counts and diversity were largely derived from T cells produced anew.

This clonotype showed up just a few times. Its antigen is not identified. Construction of the TCRbeta library involved unique molecular identifiers. Each CDR3 protein is one row after TCRdb ran MiXCR on the PCR reads. The sample contains fewer than 550,000 distinct CDR3 sequences, approximately 10% of which appear only once. The sequencing here drew on PBMCs, mostly from graft donor cells, taken 180 days after TCRalphabeta/CD19-depleted stem cell transplant. The TCR was taken from a female patient aged 2-9 years who had a stem cell transplant for aplastic anemia, so the T cells may come from the graft donor. The rearrangement joins TRBV20-1 to TRBJ2-7, with TRBD2 identical over 9 bases. CDR3 DNA: TGCAGTGCTAGAGATCGGGGTAGCGGGAGCTACGAGCAGTACTTC. It yields the protein CSARDRGSGSYEQYF.